This is a list of T cell receptor beta chains from one sample in a study of T cell responses to AZD1222 COVID-19 vaccine. This table comes from immunoSEQ multiplex PCR, and its TCRdb copy is limited to in-frame clones, with some not included. The sample shows over 100,000 clones, roughly 87% of them seen only once. The specimen was peripheral blood, collected 28 days after the second AZD1222 dose. Receptor source: an adult who received the AZD1222 COVID-19 vaccine. Each CDR3 is given with its conserved first and last residue. A D gene is named only where the DNA matches it firmly. The size of a clone is reported for some rows only, either as once, few or many, or as a class for expanded clones.

d_gene	j_gene	abundance	len	v_gene	CDR3nt	CDR3aa
TRBD2	TRBJ2-5	-	15	TRBV3-1/TRBV3-2	TGTGCCAGCAGCCAAGGGCTAGCGGGGTGGGAGACCCAGTACTTC	CASSQGLAGWETQYF
TRBD2	TRBJ2-1	-	18	TRBV27	TGTGCCAGCAGTTTATCCCCTCAGGGTAGCGGGGGGCGAAATGAGCAGTTCTTC	CASSLSPQGSGGRNEQFF
-	TRBJ1-1	-	13	TRBV2	TGTGCCAGCAGCGTAACAGGGTACCCTGAAGCTTTCTTT	CASSVTGYPEAFF
-	TRBJ1-6	once	15	TRBV3-1/TRBV3-2	TGTGCCAGCAGCCAAGATCGAGGGAGAAATTCACCCCTCCACTTT	CASSQDRGRNSPLHF
-	TRBJ1-4	-	13	TRBV21-1	TGTGCCAGCAGCCCTACCACTAATGAAAAACTGTTTTTT	CASSPTTNEKLFF
-	TRBJ1-5	few	14	TRBV19	TGTGCCAGTAGTGGGGGCGACACATATCAGCCCCAGCATTTT	CASSGGDTYQPQHF
TRBD1	TRBJ1-2	-	15	TRBV4-2	TGTGCCAGCAGCCAGGCTCCAGGGGGGGTGGATGGCTACACCTTC	CASSQAPGGVDGYTF
-	TRBJ2-3	-	14	TRBV18	TGTGCCAGCTCACCGGGGCGGAGCACAGATACGCAGTATTTT	CASSPGRSTDTQYF
-	TRBJ1-1	few	12	TRBV12-3/TRBV12-4	TGTGCCAGCAGTTTTACGAGGACCCAAGCTTTCTTT	CASSFTRTQAFF
-	TRBJ1-6	-	14	TRBV19	TGTGCCAGTAGCCCCCTCAGGGGTGATTCACCCCTCCACTTT	CASSPLRGDSPLHF
-	TRBJ2-3	-	13	TRBV19	TGTGCCAGTAGTGCAGGCCCGACCGCAACGCAGTATTTT	CASSAGPTATQYF
-	TRBJ2-1	few	17	TRBV6-6	TGTGCCAGCAGTCACACCAATAGCGGCCCCCCCTACAATGAGCAGTTCTTC	CASSHTNSGPPYNEQFF
-	TRBJ2-5	-	13	TRBV4-1	TGCGCCAGCAGCCAAGTTCACCAAGAGACCCAGTACTTC	CASSQVHQETQYF
TRBD2	TRBJ2-1	-	18	TRBV9	TGTGCCAGCAGCCCCGGGACTAGCGGGGGGACTGCCTACAATGAGCAGTTCTTC	CASSPGTSGGTAYNEQFF
-	TRBJ2-7	once	14	TRBV7-2	TGTGCCAGCAGCTTGGTTGGGGGACCCTACGAGCAGTACTTC	CASSLVGGPYEQYF
-	TRBJ1-5	-	12	TRBV5-8	TGTGCCAGCAGCTTGTACAATCAGCCCCAGCATTTT	CASSLYNQPQHF
-	TRBJ2-5	-	14	TRBV11-3	TGTGCCAGCAGCTTAACAGGCAGACAAGAGACCCAGTACTTC	CASSLTGRQETQYF
-	TRBJ1-1	-	13	TRBV11-2	TGTGCCAGCAGCTTAGATCTGAACACTGAAGCTTTCTTT	CASSLDLNTEAFF
TRBD1	TRBJ1-1	-	14	TRBV2	TGTGCCAGCAGGTTGCAGGGGGCACCCACTGAAGCTTTCTTT	CASRLQGAPTEAFF
-	TRBJ2-1	-	16	TRBV7-2	TGTGCCAGCAGCCTTAGCCCGGGGGGCGGCTACAATGAGCAGTTCTTC	CASSLSPGGGYNEQFF
TRBD1	TRBJ2-5	-	15	TRBV3-1/TRBV3-2	TGTGCCAGCAGCCGGTTACAGGGGGAGCAAGAGACCCAGTACTTC	CASSRLQGEQETQYF
-	TRBJ1-3	-	13	TRBV7-2	TGTGCCAGCAGCGAACGAGCTGGAAACACCATATATTTT	CASSERAGNTIYF
-	TRBJ1-2	few	13	TRBV18	TGTGCCAGCTCACCACGGGCAGGTATGGGCTACACCTTC	CASSPRAGMGYTF
-	TRBJ1-2	-	14	TRBV7-9	TGTGCCAGCAGCCCCGATGGACTGAACTATGGCTACACCTTC	CASSPDGLNYGYTF
-	TRBJ1-1	-	14	TRBV18	TGTGCCAGCTCCGCGACAGCCATGAACACTGAAGCTTTCTTT	CASSATAMNTEAFF
-	TRBJ1-3	-	15	TRBV5-6	TGTGCCAGCAGCTTGCGCGGGTACTCTGGAAACACCATATATTTT	CASSLRGYSGNTIYF
TRBD1	TRBJ1-3	-	17	TRBV7-9	TGTGCCAGCAGCTTAAGGGACAGCAGTAGCTCTGGAAACACCATATATTTT	CASSLRDSSSSGNTIYF
TRBD1	TRBJ2-7	once	16	TRBV5-5	TGTGCCAGCAGCTGGGGTGGGGGACAGGGGATCTTCGAGCAGTACTTC	CASSWGGGQGIFEQYF
TRBD1	TRBJ2-7	-	15	TRBV7-8	TGTGCCAGCAGCTCCGGACAGGCCTACTCCTACGAGCAGTACTTC	CASSSGQAYSYEQYF
-	TRBJ1-1	few	12	TRBV7-9	TGTGCCAGCAGCTTAGTAGATAGGGGAGCTTTCTTT	CASSLVDRGAFF
TRBD1	TRBJ1-3	-	15	TRBV2	TGTGCCAGCAGTGCGCAGGGGGCGGGTGGAAACACCATATATTTT	CASSAQGAGGNTIYF
-	TRBJ1-2	-	16	TRBV5-4	TGTGCCAGCAGCTTGGGGACTGAGGGTCAGAGGAATGGCTACACCTTC	CASSLGTEGQRNGYTF
TRBD1	TRBJ1-2	-	14	TRBV5-4	TGTGCCAGCAGCCGGGACAGGGGTAACTATGGCTACACCTTC	CASSRDRGNYGYTF
-	TRBJ1-2	-	14	TRBV7-2	TGTGCCAGCAGCCTATCTACAAGGTACTATGGCTACACCTTC	CASSLSTRYYGYTF
-	TRBJ1-2	-	14	TRBV7-2	TGTGCCAGCAGTCGAGACCCAATGCCATATGGCTACACCTTC	CASSRDPMPYGYTF
-	TRBJ2-7	-	14	TRBV6-2/TRBV6-3	TGTGCCAGCAGTTACTCGATGGCCTCCTACGAGCAGTACTTC	CASSYSMASYEQYF
-	TRBJ2-7	-	15	TRBV30	TGTGCCTGGAGTCCGAGGGGGGGGCCTCCCTACGAGCAGTACTTC	CAWSPRGGPPYEQYF
-	TRBJ2-6	-	16	TRBV9	TGTGCCAGCAGCGTAACGGGGGCTGCGGGGGCCAACGTCCTGACTTTC	CASSVTGAAGANVLTF
-	TRBJ1-4	-	17	TRBV4-3	TGCGCCAGCAGCCAAGATCCCCTACCACAGGGAGATGAAAAACTGTTTTTT	CASSQDPLPQGDEKLFF
-	TRBJ1-5	-	15	TRBV3-1/TRBV3-2	TGTGCCAGCAGCCAAGATCTATGGAATCCTCAGCCCCAGCATTTT	CASSQDLWNPQPQHF
TRBD1	TRBJ1-4	-	15	TRBV15	TGTGCCACCGTTAATTTCGGGACAGGGGATGAAAAACTGTTTTTT	CATVNFGTGDEKLFF
-	TRBJ1-2	-	13	TRBV6-2/TRBV6-3	TGTGCCAGCAGTTACTCCAACAGGCCCGGTCTCTCCTTC	CASSYSNRPGLSF
TRBD2	TRBJ2-1	-	17	TRBV27	TGTGCCAGCAGTTTCACACCCCTAGCGGGGGGGTTCGATGAGCAGTTCTTC	CASSFTPLAGGFDEQFF
TRBD1	TRBJ2-2	-	16	TRBV7-6	TGTGCCAGCAGGGCCGGGACAGGGGCGAACACCGGGGAGCTGTTTTTT	CASRAGTGANTGELFF
-	TRBJ1-1	-	15	TRBV6-5	TGTGCCAGCAGTTATTTTGCGGGACCGAACACTGAAGCTTTCTTT	CASSYFAGPNTEAFF